This T cell receptor (beta chain) was found in a study of blood T cells in healthy people across ages (dated by TCRdb to about 2015). Regarding the complete study: In model experiments, template switching captured about one uniquely barcoded TCR beta cDNA molecule for every two T cells. To track age-related changes in TCR beta repertoire diversity, the study relied on deep sequencing normalized with unique cDNA molecular identifiers. Four age groups were formed from the donors: young (average approximately 15 years), middle-aged (approximately 41), aged (under 70) and long-lived (around 80). The study analyzed two additional independent replicas of 1 million unique cDNA reads from the same blood draw for two donors, one aged 18 to 29 and one aged 80 or older. Summary of the overall study and its limitations: Conclusive comparison of naive and antigen-experienced compartments was prevented by the profiling of bulk unsorted PBMCs. The CMV infection status of donors was not known, potentially confounding age-related changes in expanded clonotypes. As age increased, observed TCR beta diversity per million T cells dropped in a roughly linear way, and a significant reduction was already evident by age 40. The percentage of naive T cells measured by flow cytometry correlated strongly with observed TCR beta diversity. Estimates of total diversity from one million sequenced T cells were regarded as lower bounds and underestimates. Compared with the aged group, the long-lived group had more naive CD4+ T cells, fewer expanded clones and increased TCR diversity, suggesting age selection.

A note on this clonotype: Which antigen it targets is not known. Within one base of it there is no much larger clone, and no base qualities were kept.

The library was made by 5' RACE. The sequencer was an Illumina HiSeq 2500. A second 7 to 11 cycle PCR used a sample-barcoded 5' primer and a J-beta primer mix. A template-switch 5' adaptor carrying 12 random nucleotides introduced a unique molecular identifier onto each TCR beta cDNA molecule. Each sample yielded at least 3 million CDR3-containing paired-end reads. First-strand cDNA synthesis was performed from all RNA using the Mint cDNA synthesis kit, with priming by a TRBC-specific oligonucleotide. Following uracil-DNA glycosylase treatment, all cDNA underwent a first 18-cycle PCR with the universal primers M1SS and BC2_uni_R. The authors processed their data as follows. For normalization, 1 million high-quality reads, each with a distinct molecular identifier, were randomly selected from each sample. Reads sharing molecular identifiers were discarded rather than binned into consensus sequences. MiTCR, with a Q25 quality threshold and the strictest error-elimination algorithm, was used for CDR3 identification, clonotype clustering and error correction. A nonparametric unseen species model with Euler transformation was used to estimate lower-bound total TCR beta diversity. The public reads were run again by TCRdb, first through fastp at Q25 and then through MiXCR, and only productive beta chains were kept. Rows are unified per CDR3 protein, each entry keeping the most common DNA and genes. The authors' filters were not applied to this entry. The sample records more than 1,000,000 distinct CDR3 sequences, about 25% of which are singletons. The biggest ten clones account for 0.65% to 0.95% of the sample.

Systemically healthy Caucasian individuals from Russia, 35 to 50 in total and aged about 6 to 100 years, were included as donors. Around 9.9 milliliters of peripheral blood were collected from each donor into EDTA-treated Vacutainer tubes. Ficoll-Paque density-gradient centrifugation was used to isolate PBMCs, with at least 7 million obtained per sample. Total RNA, at least 6 micrograms per sample, was extracted from PBMCs with Trizol reagent. Naive CD45RAhigh/CD27high T cell percentages were measured by flow cytometry on a PBMC aliquot from every donor. The same data also went into a second study, on T cells of mothers and their children. As the second paper documents: Donors were nine systemically healthy Caucasian individuals: three mothers and their six children. cDNA synthesis consumed the entire amount of extracted RNA, loaded at approximately 1.4 ug RNA in each 15 ul reaction. Sample barcodes and 2-4 random nucleotides were added via the M1S primer in the second PCR. More than 9 million TCR beta CDR3 reads were obtained from each mother, and several million reads were obtained from each child. TCR recombination output is similarly shaped by thymic selection in related and unrelated pairs, with a minor effect exerted by inherited differences. Related mother-child pairs always showed normalized repertoire overlap that was slightly higher than in unrelated mother-child pairs, though the difference was never significant. With a sensitivity of roughly 93 clones per million clonotypes, no persistent microchimeric T cell clones were detected. The study used deep NGS to compare TCR beta repertoires of mothers and children, seeking features distinguishing related mother-child pairs from unrelated individuals. Mothers averaged around 40 +/- 4 years of age and children averaged about 10 +/- 4 years. After adapter ligation with NEBNext reagents, the libraries were sequenced on Illumina HiSeq 2000 with 100+100 nt paired-end reads. Mother and child libraries were prepared a month apart and sequenced in separate runs to prevent cross-contamination. Between roughly 450,000 and 2,200,000 distinct TCR beta clonotypes were identified per donor. Naive TCR beta clonotypes were estimated from low-frequency clonotypes matched to each donor's FACS-determined naive share, without sorting.

The clonotype comes from a girl aged 2 to 9 in good health. Sequenced sample: blood.

The DNA is TGTGCCAGCGGGAGGGGGGACTACGAGCAGTACTTC. Translated, it reads CASGRGDYEQYF. The rearranged segments are TRBV6-2 or TRBV6-3 and TRBJ2-1; the D gene is possibly TRBD2, with 7 bases matching. The DNA end lines up better with TRBJ2-7; the J call may be wrong. CDR3 length: 12 amino acids, cysteine to phenylalanine. Only the CDR3 region is kept as DNA, spanning 36 bases read in frame from base 1. According to the germline V gene, CDR1 reads MNHEY and CDR2 reads SVGEGT.